Each of the 21 T cell receptor beta chains below was sequenced from the same sample in a study of T-cell reconstitution after alpha-beta-depleted transplantation in children. Preparation of the TCRbeta library was carried out with unique molecular identifiers. TCRdb ran MiXCR on the PCR reads and lists one entry per CDR3 protein. The profile shows 210,000 or so distinct CDR3 sequences, approximately 10% of them singletons. Sequencing was performed on PBMCs, taken before TCRalphabeta/CD19-depleted stem cell transplant. These receptors were obtained from a child under two years old with acute myeloid leukemia, due to receive a stem cell transplant.

In regard to this clonotype: A much larger clone differs by one base, so this may be a read error. The chain carries TRBV7-2 and TRBJ2-3, with a tentative D call TRBD2 (6 bases). Per the germline V gene, CDR1 is SGHTA and CDR2 is FQGNSA. This CDR3 has 14 residues. This CDR3 is CGSSAGLYTDTQYF. CDR3 coding DNA: TGTGGCAGCAGCGCGGGACTCTACACAGATACGCAGTATTTT.

This clonotype was seen many times. The V gene is TRBV24-1, the J gene TRBJ1-1, with D possibly TRBD1 on 5 matching bases. Germline-derived CDR1 and CDR2 are KGHDR and SFDVKD. The length of the CDR3 is 13 residues. Trimming pared 7 bases from V and 4 bases from J, leaving 12 bases between. Here the CDR3 DNA reads TGTGCCACCAGGTCGGCTGGGGGCACTGAAGCTTTCTTT. Protein product: CATRSAGGTEAFF.

This clonotype has at least ten counts. This sequence joins TRBV7-2 and TRBJ2-7; 7 bases align to TRBD2. V lost 6 bases and J lost 2; bases outside the gene matches: 7. This CDR3 comprises 14 residues. Germline V lookup: CDR1 SGHTA, CDR2 FQGNSA. The CDR3: CASSSSGGAYEQYF. The CDR3 DNA follows: TGTGCCAGCAGTTCTAGCGGAGGGGCCTACGAGCAGTACTTC.

At least ten counts were recorded for this clonotype. V gene TRBV5-1 combines with J gene TRBJ2-1, with 13 bases lining up with TRBD2. With 1 base clipped from V and 5 bases from J, the junction kept 3 bases outside the gene matches. Germline V gene data show CDR1 as SGHRS and CDR2 as YFSETQ. The CDR3 extends over 16 amino acids. In nucleotides, the CDR3 is TGCGCCAGCAGCTTGACTAGCGGGAGGGCCCACAATGAGCAGTTCTTC. Its translation is CASSLTSGRAHNEQFF.

The table lists this clonotype with many counts. This rearrangement joins TRBV7-2 to TRBJ2-2; tentative D call: TRBD1 (6 bases). In germline, CDR1 is SGHTA, CDR2 FQGNSA. Between the trimmed V and J ends, which lost 1 base and 6 bases, there was a span of 15 bases. This CDR3 region has 16 residues. For the CDR3, the DNA is TGTGCCAGCAGCTTAGAGGGGGTGGCGGTACCCGGGGAGCTGTTTTTT. It specifies CASSLEGVAVPGELFF.

This clonotype was found many times. The chain uses TRBV7-8 and TRBJ2-7; 10 bases fit TRBD1. Germline-derived CDR1 and CDR2 are SGHVS and FQNEAQ. This CDR3 spans 15 amino acids. Germline trimming cut 1 base from V and 3 bases from J; bases unmatched to any gene: 3. The CDR3 reads CASSLGRTGGYEQYF. DNA of the CDR3: TGTGCCAGCAGCTTAGGGCGGACAGGGGGCTACGAGCAGTACTTC.

This clonotype has ten or more counts. This rearrangement joins TRBV19 to TRBJ1-3; D might be TRBD1 (5 bases). V was shortened by 7 bases and J by 2 bases, with 15 bases between the two germline ends. The CDR3 covers 15 residues. The germline gives CDR1 LNHDA, CDR2 SQIVND (reference sequence). CDR3 bases: TGTGCCAGTACCCCTGGGCGAGGGGCTGGAAACACCATATATTTT. Translating gives CASTPGRGAGNTIYF.

This clonotype appeared many times. V is TRBV7-9 and J is TRBJ1-6; D ambiguous. Trimming cost V 5 bases and J 10 bases, with 12 bases left between them. Germline lookup yields CDR1 SEHNR and CDR2 FQNEAQ (reference sequence). The CDR3 covers 13 residues. CDR3: CASSHDLISPLHF. CDR3 DNA: TGTGCCAGCAGCCACGACCTTATCTCACCCCTCCACTTT.

V is TRBV14 and J is TRBJ2-7; D not certain. Germline values: CDR1 SGHDN, CDR2 FVKESK. Trimming removed 3 bases from V and 7 bases from J, with 7 bases in between. CDR3 length: 11 amino acids. CDR3 loop: CASSHAREQYF. In DNA form, the CDR3 reads TGTGCCAGCAGCCACGCTAGGGAGCAGTACTTC.

This clonotype showed up many times. V is TRBV12-3 or TRBV12-4 and J is TRBJ1-1; 8 positions agree with TRBD1. The CDR3 sequence is 15 residues long. J gave up 1 base and V 7 bases, and 8 bases lay outside the gene matches. For the CDR3, the DNA is TGTGCCAGCATCTTGGCAGGGGGCGCGAACACTGAAGCTTTCTTT. Translation: CASILAGGANTEAFF.

This clonotype was seen repeatedly, ten times or more. Here the CDR3 reads CASSQAGTSGSKQYF. The CDR3, as DNA: TGTGCCAGCAGCCAAGCAGGTACTAGCGGGAGCAAACAGTACTTC. The chain combines TRBV14 with TRBJ2-7; 11 bases map to TRBD2. The CDR3 length is 15 residues. Trimming removed 1 base from V and 10 bases from J; junction bases left unmatched: 9. In germline, CDR1 is SGHDN, CDR2 FVKESK.

This clonotype was seen repeatedly, ten times or more. The chain has TRBV28 and TRBJ2-7; TRBD1 agrees at 10 bases. The germline V gene encodes CDR1 MDHEN and CDR2 SYDVKM. The ends lost 6 bases at V and 2 bases at J; junction bases unmatched: 4. The length of the CDR3 is 14 residues. CDR3 region: CASRSGQGAYEQYF. DNA of the CDR3: TGTGCCAGCAGGTCAGGACAGGGGGCCTACGAGCAGTACTTC.

This clonotype was counted many times. The chain combines TRBV11-1 with TRBJ2-3, with 11 bases fitting TRBD2. After removal of 4 bases from V and 2 bases from J, the junction contained 2 bases not matched to a gene. CDR1 is SGHAT and CDR2 is FQDESV in the germline V gene (reference sequence). The length of the CDR3 is 15 residues. CDR3 coding DNA: TGTGCCAGCAGCTCGGGACTAGCGGTCACAGATACGCAGTATTTT. Its translation is CASSSGLAVTDTQYF.

This clonotype was detected ten times or more. The J gene is TRBJ2-1, the V gene TRBV5-1; 10 positions agree with TRBD1. Germline V gives CDR1 SGHRS, CDR2 YFSETQ. Trimming took 4 bases from V and 3 from J; bases not matched to a gene: 4. The CDR3 consists of 15 residues. The CDR3 here is CASSPGTGDYNEQFF. Here the CDR3 DNA reads TGCGCCAGCAGCCCCGGGACAGGGGACTACAATGAGCAGTTCTTC.

This clonotype was seen many times. The gene calls are TRBV7-6 and TRBJ2-1; TRBD1 agrees at 8 bases. The V gene's germline CDR1 is SGHVS and CDR2 FNYEAQ. The CDR3 covers 15 residues. The trim removed 0 bases at V and 5 bases at J, leaving 3 bases unmatched. The CDR3 nucleotides read TGTGCCAGCAGCTTAGCTTCGGGACAGGACAATGAGCAGTTCTTC. Translation: CASSLASGQDNEQFF. The entire variable domain, with the rest obtained from reference TRBV7-6 and TRBJ2-1, is as follows: GAGVSQSPRYKVTKRGQDVALRCDPISGHVSLYWYRQALGQGPEFLTYFNYEAQQDKSGLPNDRFSAERPEGSISTLTIQRTEQRDSAMYRCASSLASGQDNEQFFGPGTRLTVL.

Details on this clonotype: A much larger clone sits a single nucleotide away, making a read error possible. The rearrangement links TRBV29-1 to TRBJ2-1, with 8 positions matching TRBD2. Germline CDR1 is SQVTM and CDR2 is ANQGSEA. V lost 6 bases, J lost 8 bases, and 9 bases stayed unmatched. This CDR3 is built from 13 residues. CDR3 loop: CSVTHGLAHEQFF. CDR3 nucleotides: TGCAGCGTGACACATGGACTAGCACATGAGCAGTTCTTC.

This clonotype has more than one count but fewer than ten. The chain employs TRBV28 and TRBJ2-2; 9 bases are shared with TRBD1. The CDR3 is 17 residues long. J lost 1 base, V lost 6 bases, and 9 bases had no gene match. Germline V lookup: CDR1 MDHEN, CDR2 SYDVKM. CDR3 sequence (DNA): TGTGCCAGCAGGCTCCCAACGGGACAGGGGAACACCGGGGAGCTGTTTTTT. Protein product: CASRLPTGQGNTGELFF.

On this clonotype: One end of the junction is discordant with germline, which a read error may explain. The genes are TRBV28 and TRBJ1-5; D perhaps matches TRBD1 (6 bases). The CDR3 consists of 15 residues. CDR1 is MDHEN, CDR2 SYDVKM, per germline. The CDR3 coding sequence is TGTGTCAGCAGTTTTGGGGGGCCCTTCAATCAGCCCCAGCATTTT. Its translation: CVSSFGGPFNQPQHF.

This clonotype was counted only a few times. V gene TRBV7-8 combines with J gene TRBJ1-2, with TRBD1 matching 10 bases. V lost 3 bases, J lost 8 bases, and 15 bases stayed unmatched. Germline V gives CDR1 SGHVS, CDR2 FQNEAQ. The CDR3 covers 17 residues. The CDR3 reads CASSLAPHRGQGLGYTF. CDR3 DNA: TGTGCCAGCAGCTTGGCCCCTCACCGGGGACAGGGGTTGGGCTACACCTTC.

This clonotype has a count of ten or more. The chain recombines TRBV20-1 with TRBJ2-1, with D perhaps matching TRBD2 (6 bases). V shed 3 bases and J shed 4 bases, with 16 bases lying between them. The CDR3 length is 15 residues. From germline, CDR1 is DFQATT and CDR2 SNEGSKA (reference sequence). The CDR3 sequence: CSARETSSIYNEQFF. CDR3 nucleotides: TGCAGTGCTAGGGAAACTAGCAGTATTTACAATGAGCAGTTCTTC.

The rearrangement uses TRBV6-1 and TRBJ2-5, with 9 bases that match TRBD1. V gave up 6 bases and J gave up 5 bases; unmatched junction bases: 10. The germline V gene encodes CDR1 MNHNS and CDR2 SASEGT. The CDR3 runs 15 residues. CDR3 residues: CASSEPGQGLETQYF. CDR3 in DNA: TGTGCCAGCAGCGAACCGGGACAGGGATTGGAGACCCAGTACTTC.